This T cell receptor beta chain was identified during a study of blood T cells in healthy people across ages. Study-level points and caveats: Strong correlation existed between TCR beta diversity and naive T cell percentage. Conclusively comparing naive with antigen-experienced cells was impossible with unsorted PBMCs.

This clonotype was recorded many times. Its antigen is not known. Using a J-beta primer mix together with a sample-barcoded 5' primer, a second PCR was run for roughly 6 to 11 cycles. In TCRdb, the 5' RACE reads were re-called with MiXCR into one record per CDR3 protein. The top ten clones hold approximately 4% of a sample with 1.4 million or so distinct CDR3 sequences, roughly 43% of them seen once. The CDR3 spans 14 residues. Germline CDR1 is SEHNR and CDR2 is FQNEAQ (reference sequence). With 5 bases removed from V and 2 bases from J, the gap between germline ends came to 12 bases. Per sample, extraction of total RNA gave at least 5 micrograms in every case.

Sequenced: blood. The V call is TRBV7-9, the J call TRBJ2-5; D is undetermined. This TCR came from a woman aged 18-35 years in good health. The CDR3 loop reads CASSTLDGQETQYF. CDR3 sequence (DNA): TGTGCCAGCAGCACTCTGGACGGGCAAGAGACCCAGTACTTC. The complete variable domain, with remaining parts taken from reference TRBV7-9 and TRBJ2-5, reads DTGVSQNPRHKITKRGQNVTFRCDPISEHNRLYWYRQTLGQGPEFLTYFQNEAQLEKSRLLSDRFSAERPKGSFSTLEIQRTEQGDSAMYLCASSTLDGQETQYFGPGTRLLVL.